A single sample is the source of the 17 T cell receptor beta chains below, sequenced in a study of blood T cell repertoires in COVID-19. Using immunoSEQ multiplex PCR, the repertoire was profiled, and TCRdb retains in-frame clones only, with some absent. This table has more than 300,000 clones, 92% appearing once. Sequencing was performed on PBMCs or T cells enriched from blood (not recorded which). The receptors shown here come from a woman aged 25 to 39 who had recovered from COVID-19.

The CDR3 DNA reads as TGTGCCAGTAGGACCCAGGGGGCGCGGAATCAGCCCCAGCATTTT. Its translation: CASRTQGARNQPQHF. The chain links TRBV19 to TRBJ1-5, with 8 bases aligning to TRBD1. The CDR3 contains 15 residues. Germline CDR1 LNHDA, CDR2 SQIVND (reference sequence). With V trimmed by 6 bases and J by 4 bases, 8 bases remained unmatched.

V and J are TRBV7-8 and TRBJ1-1; D is uncertain. This CDR3 comprises 15 residues. V shed 2 bases and J shed 0 bases, with 10 bases lying between them. Looked up from germline, CDR1 is SGHVS and CDR2 is FQNEAQ. CDR3 sequence (DNA): TGTGCCAGCAGCTTACGGGGAGGTTTGAACACTGAAGCTTTCTTT. Translating it yields CASSLRGGLNTEAFF.

V is TRBV28 and J is TRBJ1-1; 7 bases line up with TRBD1. V trimming: 5 bases; J trimming: 4 bases; junction bases outside the gene matches: 10. Germline CDR1 MDHEN, CDR2 SYDVKM. The CDR3 runs 15 residues. CDR3 loop: CASSPQGGWGTEAFF. The CDR3 DNA reads TGTGCCAGCAGTCCCCAGGGGGGCTGGGGCACTGAAGCTTTCTTT. Based on the CDR3 plus reference TRBV28 and TRBJ1-1, the full variable domain is DVKVTQSSRYLVKRTGEKVFLECVQDMDHENMFWYRQDPGLGLRLIYFSYDVKMKEKGDIPEGYSVSREKKERFSLILESASTNQTSMYLCASSPQGGWGTEAFFGQGTRLTVV.

This clone was picked up a small number of times. V usage is TRBV5-1 and J usage is TRBJ2-7; 8 bases fit TRBD2. CDR3 length equals 15 residues. CDR1 SGHRS and CDR2 YFSETQ come from the germline V gene. Trimming cost V 4 bases and J 2 bases; bases outside gene matches: 8. CDR3 nucleotides: TGCGCCAGCAGCCCCTTAGCGGGGCGGACCTACGAGCAGTACTTC. It yields the protein CASSPLAGRTYEQYF.

Regarding this clone: Other DNA sequences from this sample encode an identical CDR3 as well. This chain uses TRBV7-9 with TRBJ1-1; D remains ambiguous. CDR3 size: 11 residues. Germline V CDR1 and CDR2: SEHNR, FQNEAQ (reference sequence). Trimming removed 1 base from V and 7 bases from J, with 4 bases in between. The CDR3 coding sequence is TGTGCCAGCAGCTTAGGAGGTGAAGCTTTCTTT. This sequence encodes CASSLGGEAFF.

The rearrangement uses TRBV19 and TRBJ2-5; D might be TRBD2 (6 bases). The CDR3 has 13 amino acids. The germline CDR1 and CDR2 sequences are LNHDA and SQIVND (reference sequence). The CDR3 reads CSISAGPRETQYF. Here the CDR3 DNA reads TGTTCTATCTCCGCGGGACCGAGGGAGACCCAGTACTTC.

The genes are TRBV30 and TRBJ2-7, with D possibly being TRBD2 (6 bases). The germline gives CDR1 GTSNPN, CDR2 SVGIG (reference sequence). This CDR3 region has 13 residues. V shed 0 bases and J shed 7 bases, with 13 bases lying between them. CDR3 sequence reads: CAWSVRGRGEQYF. The CDR3 region has the DNA TGTGCCTGGAGTGTGCGGGGCCGGGGGGAGCAGTACTTC.

The V call is TRBV18, the J call TRBJ2-1; 8 bases line up with TRBD2. CDR3 length equals 15 residues. Trimming removed 6 bases from V and 2 bases from J; junction bases left unmatched: 6. The V gene's germline CDR1 is KGHSH and CDR2 LQKENI. This CDR3 is CASSMGLDTYNEQFF. CDR3 in DNA: TGTGCCAGCTCTATGGGACTAGATACCTACAATGAGCAGTTCTTC.

This chain uses TRBV27 with TRBJ2-3, with 7 bases that match TRBD2. The V gene's germline CDR1 is MNHEY and CDR2 SMNVEV (reference sequence). Unmatched junction bases numbered 6, after V lost 6 bases and J lost 0 bases. The CDR3 consists of 15 residues. Written as DNA, the CDR3 is TGTGCCAGCAGCCTACGGGGGGTGAGCACAGATACGCAGTATTTT. This sequence encodes CASSLRGVSTDTQYF.

The chain has TRBV10-3 and TRBJ2-3, with 10 bases that match TRBD2. The CDR3 loop spans 17 amino acids. CDR1 ENHRY and CDR2 SYGVKD come from the germline V gene. The V and J ends lost 2 bases and 5 bases, in that order; junction bases with no gene match: 10. This chain's CDR3 is CAISENGLAGEVDTQYF. CDR3 nucleotides: TGTGCCATCAGTGAGAATGGGCTAGCGGGAGAAGTAGATACGCAGTATTTT.

The chain links TRBV7-9 to TRBJ2-7; a possible D gene is TRBD1 (5 bases). The V and J ends lost 3 bases and 4 bases respectively, with 16 bases between them. The germline V gene has CDR1 SEHNR and CDR2 FQNEAQ (reference sequence). This CDR3 is built from 15 residues. CDR3 DNA: TGTGCCAGCAGCTTGGGGCAGGGTTTACTATACGAGCAGTACTTC. Amino acids: CASSLGQGLLYEQYF. The variable domain in full, with the rest retrieved from reference TRBV7-9 and TRBJ2-7, is DTGVSQNPRHKITKRGQNVTFRCDPISEHNRLYWYRQTLGQGPEFLTYFQNEAQLEKSRLLSDRFSAERPKGSFSTLEIQRTEQGDSAMYLCASSLGQGLLYEQYFGPGTRLTVT.

In its sample, this clone was seen once. This rearrangement joins TRBV5-1 to TRBJ2-3; tentatively, D is TRBD1 (6 bases). The J call is in doubt because the DNA end fits TRBJ1-5 better. The CDR3 spans 15 residues. Germline CDR1 SGHRS, CDR2 YFSETQ. The CDR3 sequence is CASSLAGQPRDTQHF. The CDR3 bases are TGCGCCAGCAGCTTGGCCGGACAGCCACGGGATACGCAGCATTTT.

The rearrangement links TRBV19 to TRBJ1-5, with 7 bases that match TRBD1. This CDR3 is built from 12 residues. Per germline, CDR1 LNHDA and CDR2 SQIVND (reference sequence). The ends lost 9 bases at V and 7 bases at J; junction bases unmatched: 6. CDR3 in amino acids: CASNLQGQPQHF. CDR3 nucleotide sequence: TGTGCCAGCAACCTACAGGGGCAGCCCCAGCATTTT.

The rearrangement uses TRBV24-1 and TRBJ2-1; TRBD2 matches 10 bases. The CDR3 contains 15 residues. The V gene end was trimmed by 5 bases and the J gene end by 8 bases; junction bases not matched to a gene: 8. CDR1 is KGHDR and CDR2 is SFDVKD in the germline V gene. The CDR3 bases are TGTGCCACCAGTGCGAGCGGGGGGGAATTAGATGAGCAGTTCTTC. Translating it yields CATSASGGELDEQFF.

The V and J genes are TRBV2 and TRBJ1-3; D not certain. This CDR3 has 15 residues. Germline-derived CDR1 and CDR2 are SNHLY and FYNNEI. V was shortened by 6 bases and J by 0 bases, with 12 bases between the two germline ends. CDR3 bases: TGTGCCAGCAGACTTGAGTGGAGCTCTGGAAACACCATATATTTT. Translating gives CASRLEWSSGNTIYF.

The rearrangement links TRBV5-1 to TRBJ2-6; TRBD2 aligns across 8 bases. The CDR3 is 15 residues long. Germline V gene sequence: CDR1 SGHRS, CDR2 YFSETQ. With V trimmed by 4 bases and J by 4 bases, 4 bases remained unmatched. The CDR3 loop reads CASSPGGAGANVLTF. In nucleotides, the CDR3 is TGCGCCAGCAGCCCCGGGGGGGCAGGGGCCAACGTCCTGACTTTC.

This rearrangement joins TRBV3-1 (or the pseudogene TRBV3-2) to TRBJ2-5; 11 bases fit TRBD2. The CDR3 loop spans 15 amino acids. The V gene end was trimmed by 2 bases and the J gene end by 5 bases; junction bases not matched to a gene: 4. CDR1 is LGHDT, CDR2 YNNKEL, per germline (reference sequence). The CDR3 DNA sequence: TGTGCCAGCAGCCAATCTAGCGGGAGGTCCGAGACCCAGTACTTC. The encoded protein is CASSQSSGRSETQYF.